This TCR beta chain was profiled in a study of control samples from healthy donors and cancer patients. Only in-frame clones appear in the TCRdb table, and some are missing; sequencing was by immunoSEQ multiplex PCR. The table lists some 120,000 clones, 85% to 95% of them singletons. CDR3 length equals 14 residues. The germline CDR1 and CDR2 sequences are LGHDT and YNNKEL (reference sequence). V was clipped by 3 bases and J by 6 bases, with 13 bases between them. This clone was detected once. The chain is built from TRBV3-1 (or the pseudogene TRBV3-2) and TRBJ2-3; D remains ambiguous. The specimen was blood. The TCR comes from a man aged 25 to 40 in good health. The CDR3 here is CASSQSRAADTQYF. DNA for the CDR3: TGTGCCAGCAGCCAGTCCCGGGCGGCTGATACGCAGTATTTT.